Described below is a single T cell receptor beta chain sequence and its context. As yet, its antigen is unknown. These data originate in a study of cytomegalovirus exposure and HLA in healthy donors. PCR primers comprised 60 Vbeta and 13 Jbeta primers. Sequenced by immunoSEQ multiplex PCR; TCRdb stores in-frame clones only, minus some. This sample's clone table lists 180,000 or so clones. Overall study findings and caveats: Through in vitro validation, a few CMV-associated chains were shown to be specific for CMV antigens. Some TCR beta chains (about 170 of them) were listed as cytomegalovirus-associated.

The CDR3 totals 16 residues. Germline V gives CDR1 LGHNA, CDR2 YNFKEQ. Deletions cut 3 bases from V and 2 bases from J, with 15 bases between. The chain uses TRBV4-2 and TRBJ2-3; maybe TRBD2 (6 bases). This clonotype was obtained from a boy younger than 18 in good health and CMV-seronegative. Sequencing input: PBMCs. The CDR3 here is CASSQETGRSTDTQYF. For the CDR3, the DNA is TGTGCCAGCAGCCAGGAGACCGGGAGATCCACAGATACGCAGTATTTT.